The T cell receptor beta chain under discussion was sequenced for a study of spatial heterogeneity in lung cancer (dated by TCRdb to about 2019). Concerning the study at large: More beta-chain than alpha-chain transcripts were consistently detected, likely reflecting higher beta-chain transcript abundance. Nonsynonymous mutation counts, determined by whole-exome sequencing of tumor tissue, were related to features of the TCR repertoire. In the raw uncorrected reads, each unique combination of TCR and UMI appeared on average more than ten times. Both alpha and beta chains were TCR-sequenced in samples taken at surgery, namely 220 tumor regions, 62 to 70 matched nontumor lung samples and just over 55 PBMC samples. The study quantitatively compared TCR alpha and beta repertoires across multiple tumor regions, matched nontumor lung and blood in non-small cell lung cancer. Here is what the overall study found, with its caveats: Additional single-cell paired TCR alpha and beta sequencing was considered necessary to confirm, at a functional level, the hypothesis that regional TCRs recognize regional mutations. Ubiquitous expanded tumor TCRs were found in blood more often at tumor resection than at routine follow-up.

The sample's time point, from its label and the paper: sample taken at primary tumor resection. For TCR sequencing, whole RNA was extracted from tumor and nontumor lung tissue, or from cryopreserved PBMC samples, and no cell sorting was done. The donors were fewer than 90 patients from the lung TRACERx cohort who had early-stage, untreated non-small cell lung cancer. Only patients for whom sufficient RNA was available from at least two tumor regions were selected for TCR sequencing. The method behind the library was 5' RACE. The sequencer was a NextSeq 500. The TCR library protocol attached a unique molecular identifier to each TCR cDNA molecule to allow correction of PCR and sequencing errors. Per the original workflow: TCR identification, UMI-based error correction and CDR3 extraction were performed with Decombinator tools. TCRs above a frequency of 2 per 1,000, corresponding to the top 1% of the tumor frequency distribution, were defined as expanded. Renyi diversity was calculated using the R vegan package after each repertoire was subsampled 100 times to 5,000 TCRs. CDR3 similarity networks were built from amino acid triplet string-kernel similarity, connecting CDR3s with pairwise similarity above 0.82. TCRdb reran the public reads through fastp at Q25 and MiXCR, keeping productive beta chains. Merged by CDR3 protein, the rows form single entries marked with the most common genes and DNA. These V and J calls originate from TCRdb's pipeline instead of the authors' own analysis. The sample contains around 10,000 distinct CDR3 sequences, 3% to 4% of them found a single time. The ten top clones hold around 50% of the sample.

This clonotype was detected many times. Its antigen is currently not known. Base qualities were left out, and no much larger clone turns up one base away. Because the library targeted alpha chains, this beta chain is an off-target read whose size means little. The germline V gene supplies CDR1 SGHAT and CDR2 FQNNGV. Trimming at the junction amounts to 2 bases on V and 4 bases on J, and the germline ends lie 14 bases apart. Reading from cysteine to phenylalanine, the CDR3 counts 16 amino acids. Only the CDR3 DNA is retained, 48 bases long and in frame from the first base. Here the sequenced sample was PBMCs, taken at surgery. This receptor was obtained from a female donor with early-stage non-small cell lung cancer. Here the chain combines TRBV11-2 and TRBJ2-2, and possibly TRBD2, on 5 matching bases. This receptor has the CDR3 CASSLFSRLRTGELFF. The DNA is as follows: TGTGCCAGCAGCTTATTTTCCAGACTACGCACCGGGGAGCTGTTTTTT.